This is a list of T cell receptor beta chains from one sample in a study of PD-1 blockade in classical Hodgkin lymphoma. This table comes from immunoSEQ multiplex PCR, and its TCRdb copy is limited to in-frame clones, with some not included. The sample lists 100,000 or so clones; 90% were seen once. Sequenced material: peripheral blood mononuclear cells (PBMCs), taken before the fourth cycle of nivolumab. All receptors derive from a human donor with classical Hodgkin lymphoma. Each CDR3 is given with its conserved first and last residue. A D gene is named only where the DNA matches it firmly. Clone size is not always given. Where it is, it says once, few, many or a class for expanded clones.

abundance	j_gene	v_gene	d_gene	CDR3aa	CDR3nt
-	TRBJ1-6	TRBV6-6	-	CASSYPTGDSPLHF	TGTGCCAGCAGTTACCCAACGGGAGATTCACCCCTCCACTTT
-	TRBJ2-5	TRBV7-2	-	CASSKQTAETQYF	TGTGCCAGCAGCAAACAGACCGCAGAGACCCAGTACTTC
once	TRBJ1-1	TRBV2	-	CASTIPWVTEAFF	TGTGCCAGCACCATCCCGTGGGTTACTGAAGCTTTCTTT
-	TRBJ1-2	TRBV9	-	CASSVVSNVGYTF	TGTGCCAGCAGCGTAGTGAGCAACGTCGGCTACACCTTC
-	TRBJ1-4	TRBV7-9	-	CASSHGTLNEKLFF	TGTGCCAGCAGCCACGGGACGCTTAATGAAAAACTGTTTTTT
-	TRBJ2-3	TRBV5-4	-	CASSISTDTQYF	TGTGCCAGCAGTATAAGCACAGATACGCAGTATTTT
-	TRBJ1-2	TRBV6-6	-	CASDGQRNLYGYTF	TGTGCCAGCGACGGACAGAGGAACCTCTATGGCTACACCTTC
-	TRBJ1-4	TRBV6-1	-	CATGQSITNEKLFF	TGTGCCACTGGACAGAGTATAACTAATGAAAAACTGTTTTTT
-	TRBJ2-1	TRBV19	-	CASKVSTGNEQFF	TGTGCCAGTAAGGTCTCTACGGGGAATGAGCAGTTCTTC
-	TRBJ2-3	TRBV7-2	TRBD2	CASSVLAGGTDTQYF	TGTGCCAGCAGCGTACTAGCGGGGGGGACAGATACGCAGTATTTT
-	TRBJ2-7	TRBV7-9	TRBD1	CASSLPGTDSYEQYF	TGTGCCAGCAGCTTACCAGGGACAGACTCCTACGAGCAGTACTTC
-	TRBJ2-7	TRBV4-2	-	CASSPPWVKGDPGYEQYF	TGTGCCAGCAGCCCACCCTGGGTTAAGGGGGATCCGGGCTACGAGCAGTACTTC
once	TRBJ2-1	TRBV6-5	TRBD2	CASSPGGPGGGEQFF	TGTGCCAGCAGCCCGGGAGGCCCCGGAGGAGGTGAGCAGTTCTTC
once	TRBJ1-1	TRBV6-6	-	CASSYRGDTEAFF	TGTGCCAGCAGTTATAGGGGAGACACTGAAGCTTTCTTT
-	TRBJ1-3	TRBV19	-	CASSRNSHSGNTIYF	TGTGCCAGTAGTAGAAACAGCCACTCTGGAAACACCATATATTTT
few	TRBJ2-4	TRBV5-1	-	CASSLTPGRTVNIQYF	TGCGCCAGCAGCTTAACCCCGGGGCGGACAGTCAACATTCAGTACTTC
few	TRBJ1-6	TRBV21-1	-	CASSKKMEGNSPLHF	TGTGCCAGCAGCAAAAAAATGGAGGGAAATTCACCCCTCCACTTT
-	TRBJ2-7	TRBV11-2	TRBD1	CASSSSTGASYEQYF	TGTGCCAGCAGCTCGTCGACAGGGGCCTCCTACGAGCAGTACTTC
-	TRBJ1-5	TRBV27	TRBD1	CASSSRQGDNQPQHF	TGTGCCAGCAGTTCGCGACAGGGGGACAATCAGCCCCAGCATTTT
-	TRBJ2-2	TRBV5-6	-	CASSLVGGGEYTGELFF	TGTGCCAGCAGCTTGGTGGGTGGCGGGGAATACACCGGGGAGCTGTTTTTT
-	TRBJ1-5	TRBV7-8	-	CASSLARINQPQHF	TGTGCCAGCAGCTTAGCCAGAATCAATCAGCCCCAGCATTTT
-	TRBJ2-7	TRBV7-2	TRBD2	CASSLERPIGGSSYEQYF	TGTGCCAGCAGCTTAGAGAGGCCCATAGGCGGGAGCTCCTACGAGCAGTACTTC
-	TRBJ1-2	TRBV9	-	CASSVGPGTGYTF	TGTGCCAGCAGCGTAGGGCCAGGGACCGGCTACACCTTC
-	TRBJ1-1	TRBV7-9	TRBD1	CASSFVTGGNTEAFF	TGTGCCAGCAGCTTCGTCACAGGGGGGAACACTGAAGCTTTCTTT
-	TRBJ2-5	TRBV9	-	CASSVGGFGETQYF	TGTGCCAGCAGCGTGGGTGGCTTCGGGGAGACCCAGTACTTC
few	TRBJ1-2	TRBV7-6	TRBD1	CASSFDRGRDGYTF	TGTGCCAGCAGCTTTGACAGGGGGCGGGATGGCTACACCTTC
-	TRBJ1-1	TRBV2	-	CASNQNTEAFF	TGTGCCAGCAACCAGAACACTGAAGCTTTCTTT
-	TRBJ1-1	TRBV25-1	TRBD1	CASSDPGTGNTEAFF	TGTGCCAGCAGTGACCCCGGGACAGGTAACACTGAAGCTTTCTTT
-	TRBJ1-1	TRBV10-3	-	CAISGNTEAFF	TGTGCCATCAGTGGGAACACTGAAGCTTTCTTT
-	TRBJ2-3	TRBV30	-	CAWSPDGTDTQYF	TGTGCCTGGAGCCCGGATGGCACAGATACGCAGTATTTT
-	TRBJ1-4	TRBV29-1	TRBD1	CSVEGDRPEKLFF	TGCAGCGTTGAAGGGGACAGGCCAGAAAAACTGTTTTTT
-	TRBJ1-5	TRBV30	-	CAWTPSPVKPQHF	TGTGCCTGGACCCCATCCCCAGTGAAGCCCCAGCATTTT
-	TRBJ1-2	TRBV19	TRBD1	CASSYGQGSLSGGYTF	TGTGCCAGTAGTTACGGACAGGGGTCGCTATCCGGTGGCTACACCTTC
-	TRBJ1-5	TRBV30	TRBD1	CAWSVLGQGAVQPQHF	TGTGCCTGGAGTGTACTCGGACAGGGGGCGGTTCAGCCCCAGCATTTT
-	TRBJ1-4	TRBV5-8	TRBD1	CASSNYRIQGSIEKLFF	TGTGCCAGCAGCAATTACAGGATACAGGGGTCGATTGAAAAACTGTTTTTT
-	TRBJ2-7	TRBV4-1	-	CASRSGESYEQYF	TGCGCCAGCAGGAGCGGAGAAAGCTACGAGCAGTACTTC
-	TRBJ2-1	TRBV9	TRBD2	CASSHGSGGAEMEFF	TGTGCCAGCAGCCACGGTAGCGGGGGGGCAGAAATGGAGTTCTTC
-	TRBJ1-5	TRBV5-4	-	CASSRAGFGNQPQHF	TGTGCCAGCAGCCGGGCAGGGTTCGGCAATCAGCCCCAGCATTTT
-	TRBJ1-5	TRBV5-4	-	CASSLGVDSNQPQHF	TGTGCCAGCAGCTTGGGAGTTGATAGCAATCAGCCCCAGCATTTT
-	TRBJ2-7	TRBV30	TRBD1	CAWSRDRGPYEQYF	TGTGCCTGGAGTCGGGACAGGGGCCCCTACGAGCAGTACTTC
-	TRBJ1-5	TRBV30	-	CAWSDLQTRAWNQPQHF	TGTGCCTGGAGTGACCTTCAGACCCGGGCGTGGAATCAGCCCCAGCATTTT
-	TRBJ2-7	TRBV10-3	-	CATIYEIGTTAYEQYF	TGTGCCACCATATACGAAATTGGGACAACAGCGTACGAGCAGTACTTC
-	TRBJ1-5	TRBV5-1	-	CASSLSPGGNQPQHF	TGCGCCAGCAGCTTAAGCCCAGGGGGCAATCAGCCCCAGCATTTT
-	TRBJ2-7	TRBV19	-	CASSIFHFPYEQYF	TGTGCCAGTAGTATATTTCATTTCCCCTACGAGCAGTACTTC
-	TRBJ2-3	TRBV19	TRBD1	CASSPDRTGGEDTQYF	TGTGCCAGTAGTCCCGACAGGACAGGGGGTGAGGATACGCAGTATTTT
-	TRBJ2-2	TRBV4-2	-	CASSRRTSTGELFF	TGTGCCAGCAGCCGCAGGACAAGCACCGGGGAGCTGTTTTTT
-	TRBJ1-5	TRBV5-4	-	CASSLGGDQPQHF	TGTGCCAGCAGCTTGGGCGGTGATCAGCCCCAGCATTTT
-	TRBJ2-3	TRBV2	TRBD1	CASTRSGQGESSTDTQYF	TGTGCCAGCACCCGCTCCGGACAGGGGGAGTCTAGCACAGATACGCAGTATTTT
once	TRBJ2-3	TRBV11-2	-	CASSLRGAISTDTQYF	TGTGCCAGCAGCTTGCGGGGAGCCATTAGCACAGATACGCAGTATTTT
-	TRBJ2-3	TRBV4-2	-	CASSQGPGLTDTQYF	TGTGCCAGCAGCCAAGGTCCCGGGCTCACAGATACGCAGTATTTT
-	TRBJ2-7	TRBV5-6	-	CASSLVGLQYYEQYF	TGTGCCAGCAGCTTGGTAGGTTTACAGTACTACGAGCAGTACTTC
-	TRBJ2-3	TRBV10-3	-	CAIRPGVTDTQYF	TGTGCCATCAGGCCGGGGGTCACAGATACGCAGTATTTT
-	TRBJ1-2	TRBV6-6	-	CASSYEGNHIYGYTF	TGTGCCAGCAGTTACGAGGGGAATCATATCTATGGCTACACCTTC
-	TRBJ1-6	TRBV7-8	-	CASSLGAGFYNSPLHF	TGTGCCAGCAGCTTAGGTGCTGGGTTCTATAATTCACCCCTCCACTTT
-	TRBJ1-5	TRBV18	-	CASSPGGFQPQHF	TGTGCCAGCTCACCGGGGGGATTTCAGCCCCAGCATTTT
-	TRBJ2-5	TRBV4-2	TRBD1	CASSQSDRVGETQYF	TGTGCCAGCAGCCAATCGGACAGGGTTGGAGAGACCCAGTACTTC
-	TRBJ2-7	TRBV2	-	CASSVRGAGTYEQYF	TGTGCCAGCAGCGTCCGCGGCGCTGGGACCTACGAGCAGTACTTC
once	TRBJ1-5	TRBV7-9	TRBD1	CASSSLAGGRDQPQHF	TGTGCCAGCAGCTCCCTGGCAGGGGGCCGGGATCAGCCCCAGCATTTT
-	TRBJ2-7	TRBV6-4	-	CASSVEGGHSYEQYF	TGTGCCAGCAGTGTCGAAGGGGGACACTCCTACGAGCAGTACTTC